One sample yielded the 22 T cell receptor beta chains listed below, sequenced in a study of shared clonotypes between healthy human individuals. CD45RO-negative, CCR7-positively selected cells formed the naive CD8 fraction, excluding terminally differentiated effector memory CD45RA+ cells. Only in-frame clones appear in the TCRdb table, and some are missing; sequencing was by immunoSEQ multiplex PCR. The sample has hundreds of thousands of clones; 96% are singletons. Sequencing input: naive CD8+ T cells sorted from blood. The receptor source for this set is a woman in her thirties in good health.

The rearrangement joins TRBV7-8 to TRBJ2-5, with 9 nucleotides matching TRBD1. This CDR3 is 15 amino acids long. CDR1 and CDR2 (germline): SGHVS, FQNEAQ. J was trimmed by 4 bases and V by 2 bases; bases with no gene match: 5. CDR3 DNA sequence: TGTGCCAGCAGCTTACCGGGACAGGGCCGAGAGACCCAGTACTTC. Its protein product is CASSLPGQGRETQYF. The full variable domain, completed using reference TRBV7-8 and TRBJ2-5, is GAGVSQSPRYKVAKRGQDVALRCDPISGHVSLFWYQQALGQGPEFLTYFQNEAQLDKSGLPSDRFFAERPEGSVSTLKIQRTQQEDSAVYLCASSLPGQGRETQYFGPGTRLLVL.

The chain uses TRBV6-5 and TRBJ2-7; possible D gene TRBD2, 5 bases. The CDR3 length is 13 residues. Germline lookup yields CDR1 MNHEY and CDR2 SVGAGI. Deletions cut 2 bases from V and 6 bases from J, with 11 bases between. The CDR3 loop reads CASSYRTEGEQYF. The CDR3 DNA follows: TGTGCCAGCAGTTACCGGACTGAGGGCGAGCAGTACTTC.

The V and J genes are TRBV7-8 and TRBJ2-7; TRBD2 aligns across 10 bases. Per germline, CDR1 SGHVS and CDR2 FQNEAQ. The CDR3 consists of 15 residues. The ends lost 4 bases at V and 1 base at J; junction bases unmatched: 4. CDR3 nucleotides: TGTGCCAGCAGCTCCGGGACTAGCGAGTCCTACGAGCAGTACTTC. This translates into CASSSGTSESYEQYF.

This clone was recorded once. The J gene is TRBJ2-5, the V gene TRBV11-2, with D maybe TRBD2 (5 bases). The V end was cut by 1 base, the J end by 5 bases, with 14 bases between. Germline CDR1 is SGHAT and CDR2 is FQNNGV. CDR3 length: 15 residues. Here the CDR3 reads CASSLGGHSGETQYF. In DNA, the CDR3 is TGTGCCAGCAGCTTAGGAGGCCATTCGGGGGAGACCCAGTACTTC.

This chain joins TRBV6-5 and TRBJ2-7, with a possible D match to TRBD2 (6 bases). CDR3 length: 13 amino acids. The V and J ends lost 6 bases and 7 bases respectively, with 16 bases between them. Germline CDR1 MNHEY, CDR2 SVGAGI. Written as DNA, the CDR3 is TGTGCCAGCAGCCACGGGGCGGGGTTTGAGCAGTACTTC. This gives the protein CASSHGAGFEQYF.

The rearrangement links TRBV4-1 to TRBJ2-1; D not resolved. The CDR3 is 13 residues long. The V and J ends lost 0 bases and 4 bases respectively, with 4 bases between them. From germline, CDR1 is MGHRA and CDR2 YSYEKL. The CDR3 DNA sequence: TGCGCCAGCAGCCAAGATCCGTACAATGAGCAGTTCTTC. Translated: CASSQDPYNEQFF.

The chain couples TRBV7-9 to TRBJ1-1; no clear D gene. Deletions cut 3 bases from V and 4 bases from J, with 9 bases between. From germline, CDR1 is SEHNR and CDR2 FQNEAQ (reference sequence). The CDR3 is 13 residues long. In DNA form, the CDR3 reads TGTGCCAGCAGCTTTTCCCCCGCCACTGAAGCTTTCTTT. Amino acid sequence: CASSFSPATEAFF.

As concerns this clone: This CDR3 is also generated by other DNA sequences in the sample. The V and J genes are TRBV27 and TRBJ2-1, with a weak D call TRBD2 (5 bases). Germline CDR1 reads MNHEY; CDR2 reads SMNVEV (reference sequence). The ends were cut back, 0 bases at V and 5 bases at J, with 8 bases in the middle. The CDR3 is 14 amino acids. DNA for the CDR3: TGTGCCAGCAGTTTATCCCCGGGGAACAATGAGCAGTTCTTC. It specifies CASSLSPGNNEQFF.

The V and J genes are TRBV2 and TRBJ1-1; D remains ambiguous. V lost 4 bases, J lost 6 bases, and 9 bases lay in between. In germline, CDR1 is SNHLY, CDR2 FYNNEI. The CDR3 covers 12 residues. The CDR3 here is CASSGDTAEAFF. As DNA, the CDR3 is TGTGCCAGCAGTGGTGACACGGCTGAAGCTTTCTTT.

This chain links TRBV28 with TRBJ2-7; 8 nucleotides align to TRBD2. The CDR3 has 15 amino acids. Germline-derived CDR1 and CDR2 are MDHEN and SYDVKM. The trim removed 5 bases at V and 3 bases at J, leaving 9 bases unmatched. The CDR3 DNA is TGTGCCAGCAGTGGGAGGGGGACTAGGGGCTACGAGCAGTACTTC. Translating it yields CASSGRGTRGYEQYF.

This sequence joins TRBV28 and TRBJ1-2; 7 bases map to TRBD1. Germline V lookup: CDR1 MDHEN, CDR2 SYDVKM. V trimming: 3 bases; J trimming: 4 bases; junction bases outside the gene matches: 8. The length of the CDR3 is 15 residues. This CDR3 is CASSFEPGGPYGYTF. Here the CDR3 DNA reads TGTGCCAGCAGTTTTGAGCCAGGGGGGCCCTATGGCTACACCTTC.

The chain combines TRBV7-2 with TRBJ2-1; 12 nucleotides agree with TRBD2. In germline, CDR1 is SGHTA, CDR2 FQGNSA. V dropped 5 bases and J dropped 3; count of bases not matched to a gene: 8. The CDR3 is made up of 17 amino acids. This CDR3 is CASSLRLAGVVYNEQFF. CDR3 nucleotides: TGTGCCAGCAGCCTAAGACTAGCGGGAGTAGTCTACAATGAGCAGTTCTTC.

The chain has TRBV27 and TRBJ1-1, with D perhaps matching TRBD1 (6 bases). The CDR3 is made up of 17 amino acids. Trimming cost V 3 bases and J 1 base, with 18 bases left between them. CDR1 is MNHEY, CDR2 SMNVEV, per germline (reference sequence). The CDR3 DNA sequence: TGTGCCAGCAGTTTTCATCCGGTGGGGGGGCCGAACACTGAAGCTTTCTTT. It translates to CASSFHPVGGPNTEAFF.

The CDR3 loop is CASSRRGLSGRAGTDTQYF. The CDR3 nucleotides are TGTGCCAGCAGTCGCCGGGGACTAAGCGGGAGGGCCGGTACAGATACGCAGTATTTT. The chain is built from TRBV2 and TRBJ2-3; TRBD2 matches 10 bases. V lost 5 bases and J lost 3; bases outside the gene matches: 17. Germline CDR1 reads SNHLY; CDR2 reads FYNNEI. This CDR3 contains 19 residues.

The V and J genes are TRBV27 and TRBJ2-5, with 12 bases lining up with TRBD1. The CDR3 has 20 residues. V trimming: 3 bases; J trimming: 0 bases; junction bases outside the gene matches: 14. Germline V gives CDR1 MNHEY, CDR2 SMNVEV (reference sequence). The CDR3 region has the DNA TGTGCCAGCAGTTTGGGCCCCGGGACAGGGGGCGCGGGATACCAAGAGACCCAGTACTTC. It encodes CASSLGPGTGGAGYQETQYF.

The chain carries TRBV27 and TRBJ2-5; tentative D call: TRBD1 (6 bases). The J call is uncertain, as TRBJ2-7 better fits the DNA end. This CDR3 is built from 15 residues. The V gene's germline CDR1 is MNHEY and CDR2 SMNVEV (reference sequence). In DNA form, the CDR3 reads TGTGCCAGCAGTCAGAGACAGGAGACATCCTACGAGCAGTACTTC. This encodes CASSQRQETSYEQYF.

J is TRBJ2-1 and V is TRBV6-5; 8 nucleotides match TRBD2. The J segment lost 2 bases and the V segment lost 6 bases, leaving 3 bases of the junction unmatched. The CDR3 runs 14 residues. Germline assignment: CDR1 MNHEY and CDR2 SVGAGI. The CDR3 region is CASSTGLAYNEQFF. CDR3 DNA: TGTGCCAGCAGCACGGGACTAGCCTACAATGAGCAGTTCTTC.

The gene calls are TRBV28 and TRBJ2-1, with 10 positions matching TRBD2. CDR3 length equals 15 residues. Germline CDR1 MDHEN, CDR2 SYDVKM. The ends lost 5 bases at V and 3 bases at J; junction bases unmatched: 4. The DNA for the CDR3 is TGTGCCAGCAGTCCCGGGACTAGCGTCTACAATGAGCAGTTCTTC. This codes for CASSPGTSVYNEQFF.

The genes are TRBV4-1 and TRBJ2-5; 13 bases match TRBD2. The CDR3 runs to 18 residues. CDR1 is MGHRA and CDR2 is YSYEKL in the germline V gene. V lost 3 bases and J lost 4; bases outside the gene matches: 11. The CDR3 reads CASSHLLAGGSLSETQYF. Written as DNA, the CDR3 is TGCGCCAGCAGCCATTTACTAGCGGGAGGGTCGTTATCAGAGACCCAGTACTTC.

The chain employs TRBV6-5 and TRBJ1-6; D call uncertain. The V end lost 2 bases, the J end lost 8 bases, and 7 bases lay between the germline ends. Germline assignment: CDR1 MNHEY and CDR2 SVGAGI. The CDR3 has 13 amino acids. CDR3 amino acids: CASSYEPDSPLHF. As DNA, the CDR3 is TGTGCCAGCAGTTACGAGCCAGATTCACCCCTCCACTTT.

The chain carries TRBV19 and TRBJ2-7; D remains ambiguous. CDR3 length: 13 amino acids. Trimming took off 3 bases at V and 4 bases at J, with 10 bases between the two ends. Germline values: CDR1 LNHDA, CDR2 SQIVND (reference sequence). CDR3 amino acids: CASSIGFGYEQYF. The CDR3, as DNA: TGTGCCAGTAGTATCGGGTTTGGGTACGAGCAGTACTTC.

The V gene is TRBV13, the J gene TRBJ1-2, with 7 bases that match TRBD1. CDR1 and CDR2 (germline): PRHDT, FYEKMQ (reference sequence). V shed 5 bases and J 0 bases; nucleotides not matched to a gene: 9. This CDR3 contains 16 residues. CDR3 sequence (DNA): TGTGCCAGCAGCGTCCGGGACAGCCTCCCTAACTATGGCTACACCTTC. It yields the protein CASSVRDSLPNYGYTF.